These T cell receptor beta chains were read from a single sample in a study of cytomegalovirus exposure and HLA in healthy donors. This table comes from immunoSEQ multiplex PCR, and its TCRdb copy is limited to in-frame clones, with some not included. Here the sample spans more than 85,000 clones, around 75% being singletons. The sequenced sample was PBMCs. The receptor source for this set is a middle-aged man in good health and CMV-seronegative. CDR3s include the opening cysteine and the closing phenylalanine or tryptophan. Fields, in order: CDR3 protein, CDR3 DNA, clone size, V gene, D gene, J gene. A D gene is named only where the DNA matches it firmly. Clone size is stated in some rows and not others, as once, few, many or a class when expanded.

CASRTGANYGYTF | TGTGCCTCGAGGACAGGAGCCAACTATGGCTACACCTTC | NA | TRBV30 | TRBD1 | TRBJ1-2
CSVLLDRMNTEAFF | TGCAGCGTTCTTCTCGACAGGATGAACACTGAAGCTTTCTTT | NA | TRBV29-1 | NA | TRBJ1-1
CAISRREGRETQYF | TGTGCCATCAGTCGGCGGGAGGGCCGGGAGACCCAGTACTTC | NA | TRBV10-3 | TRBD2 | TRBJ2-5
CASSTRGERKETQYF | TGTGCCAGCAGCACCCGCGGGGAGCGTAAAGAGACCCAGTACTTC | NA | TRBV7-8 | NA | TRBJ2-5
CASSFGVGGSYEQYF | TGTGCCAGCAGCTTCGGTGTCGGGGGGAGCTACGAGCAGTACTTC | NA | TRBV11-2 | TRBD2 | TRBJ2-7
CASILGDRGNTEAFF | TGTGCCAGCATCTTGGGGGACAGGGGGAACACTGAAGCTTTCTTT | few | TRBV6-5 | TRBD1 | TRBJ1-1
CASSPRGGHMNTEAFF | TGTGCCAGCAGCCCCCGGGGAGGACACATGAACACTGAAGCTTTCTTT | NA | TRBV5-4 | NA | TRBJ1-1
CASMGPGRDSPLHF | TGTGCCAGCATGGGGCCTGGAAGGGATTCACCCCTCCACTTT | NA | TRBV5-6 | NA | TRBJ1-6
CSVEPRGETQYF | TGCAGCGTTGAGCCTCGGGGGGAGACCCAGTACTTC | few | TRBV29-1 | NA | TRBJ2-5
CASSYGQENEKLFF | TGTGCCAGCAGTTACGGCCAGGAAAATGAAAAACTGTTTTTT | NA | TRBV6-5 | NA | TRBJ1-4
CASSLDGEGTQYF | TGTGCCAGCAGCTTAGACGGGGAGGGGACCCAGTACTTC | NA | TRBV11-3 | TRBD2 | TRBJ2-5
CASSNPTSGIYEQYF | TGTGCCAGCAGTAATCCGACTAGCGGGATCTACGAGCAGTACTTC | NA | TRBV2 | TRBD2 | TRBJ2-7
CASSQEPARKYEQYF | TGCGCCAGCAGCCAAGAGCCCGCGCGGAAGTACGAGCAGTACTTC | NA | TRBV4-1 | NA | TRBJ2-7
CAISQSQGIEKLFF | TGTGCCATCAGCCAGTCCCAGGGGATTGAAAAACTGTTTTTT | once | TRBV10-3 | NA | TRBJ1-4
CASSSMEGWDIQYF | TGTGCCAGCAGCTCGATGGAGGGTTGGGACATTCAGTACTTC | NA | TRBV7-8 | NA | TRBJ2-4
CASSELAHGGVSYEQYF | TGTGCCAGCAGTGAACTCGCCCACGGGGGGGTCTCCTACGAGCAGTACTTC | NA | TRBV2 | TRBD2 | TRBJ2-7
CASSLVMPTFGTEAFF | TGTGCCAGCAGTTTAGTTATGCCCACCTTCGGCACTGAAGCTTTCTTT | NA | TRBV28 | NA | TRBJ1-1
CASSYSPTSTRETQYF | TGTGCCAGCAGTTACTCACCGACTAGCACTCGGGAGACCCAGTACTTC | NA | TRBV6-5 | TRBD2 | TRBJ2-5
CASSQDVVAGGPVDTQYF | TGTGCCAGCAGCCAAGATGTGGTTGCGGGGGGGCCCGTAGATACGCAGTATTTT | few | TRBV14 | TRBD2 | TRBJ2-3
CASSYTTNSNQPQHF | TGTGCCAGCAGTTATACGACTAACAGCAATCAGCCCCAGCATTTT | NA | TRBV6-5 | NA | TRBJ1-5
CASSQESSGSWSDTQYF | TGCGCCAGCAGCCAAGAATCCAGCGGGAGCTGGTCAGATACGCAGTATTTT | NA | TRBV4-1 | TRBD2 | TRBJ2-3
CASSYSIPGSGYEQYF | TGTGCCAGCAGTTACTCAATACCGGGTTCTGGCTACGAGCAGTACTTC | NA | TRBV6-5 | NA | TRBJ2-7
CAREDRAANTGELFF | TGCGCCAGAGAGGACAGGGCTGCGAACACCGGGGAGCTGTTTTTT | few | TRBV5-1 | TRBD1 | TRBJ2-2
CASSYSPGEGYEQYF | TGTGCCAGCAGTTACTCCCCCGGCGAGGGATACGAGCAGTACTTC | few | TRBV6-5 | NA | TRBJ2-7
CASSEMAGSTDTQYF | TGTGCCAGCAGTGAAATGGCGGGTAGCACAGATACGCAGTATTTT | once | TRBV6-1 | NA | TRBJ2-3
CASSEGLAGEQFF | TGTGCCAGCTCAGAAGGACTAGCAGGTGAGCAGTTCTTC | NA | TRBV18 | TRBD2 | TRBJ2-1
CASSIAPGVNTEAFF | TGTGCCAGTAGTATAGCCCCAGGGGTGAACACTGAAGCTTTCTTT | once | TRBV19 | NA | TRBJ1-1
CSAEPGTGDLYGYTF | TGCAGCGCCGAGCCTGGGACAGGGGACCTCTATGGCTACACCTTC | NA | TRBV29-1 | TRBD1 | TRBJ1-2
CASSTPTGPNTGELFF | TGTGCCAGTAGTACGCCGACAGGGCCAAACACCGGGGAGCTGTTTTTT | NA | TRBV19 | TRBD1 | TRBJ2-2
CASSVVGDSYETQYF | TGTGCCAGCAGCGTAGTAGGGGACAGCTATGAGACCCAGTACTTC | NA | TRBV9 | TRBD1 | TRBJ2-5
CASGPGQSFYSGANVLTF | TGCGCCAGCGGACCGGGACAGAGTTTTTACTCTGGGGCCAACGTCCTGACTTTC | few | TRBV4-1 | TRBD1 | TRBJ2-6
CASRYGDGGRGREKLFF | TGTGCCAGTCGGTACGGGGATGGGGGCAGGGGAAGAGAAAAACTGTTTTTT | NA | TRBV19 | NA | TRBJ1-4
CASSGGQGSYNEQFF | TGTGCCAGCAGCGGCGGGCAGGGGTCCTACAATGAGCAGTTCTTC | few | TRBV6-1 | NA | TRBJ2-1
CASINEQYF | TGCGCCAGCATTAACGAGCAGTACTTC | NA | TRBV23-1 | NA | TRBJ2-7
CASTRGGSNYGYTF | TGTGCCAGCACCCGAGGCGGTTCTAACTATGGCTACACCTTC | NA | TRBV28 | NA | TRBJ1-2
CASSYYTSGGETQYF | TGTGCCAGCAGCTATTATACCTCGGGAGGGGAGACCCAGTACTTC | NA | TRBV13 | TRBD2 | TRBJ2-5
CASSGTSGSTGELFF | TGTGCCAGCAGTGGGACTAGCGGGAGCACCGGGGAGCTGTTTTTT | NA | TRBV6-4 | TRBD2 | TRBJ2-2
CASSDRAKDTQYF | TGTGCCAGTAGCGACAGGGCGAAAGATACGCAGTATTTT | NA | TRBV19 | TRBD1 | TRBJ2-3
CASSGTGTGEDEQYF | TGTGCCAGCAGCGGGACCGGGACAGGGGAGGACGAGCAGTACTTC | NA | TRBV9 | TRBD1 | TRBJ2-7
CASSSKGQGEVEAFF | TGTGCCAGCAGTTCAAAGGGACAGGGGGAGGTTGAAGCTTTCTTT | NA | TRBV27 | TRBD1 | TRBJ1-1
CASSLDMSGELFF | TGTGCCAGCAGCTTGGACATGTCCGGGGAGCTGTTTTTT | NA | TRBV5-4 | NA | TRBJ2-2
CASRPYKNTGELFF | TGTGCCAGCAGGCCCTATAAGAACACCGGGGAGCTGTTTTTT | NA | TRBV5-4 | NA | TRBJ2-2
CASSVTGTGVEGYTF | TGTGCCAGCAGCGTAACCGGGACAGGGGTCGAGGGCTACACCTTC | once | TRBV11-3 | TRBD1 | TRBJ1-2